The clone carrying this T cell receptor beta chain has ten or more counts. This entry belongs to a study of CD8 T cells in ankylosing spondylitis. TCRdb ran MiXCR on the 5' RACE reads and lists one entry per CDR3 protein. The table lists under 300,000 distinct CDR3 sequences, roughly 10% of them singletons, with approximately 2.5% in the top ten. The CDR3 contains 14 residues. Germline-derived CDR1 and CDR2 are MNHEY and SVGEGT. The germline V and J ends were trimmed by 6 bases and 4 bases, with 13 bases remaining between them. This TCR came from a male donor with ankylosing spondylitis or in good health (not recorded which). The chain uses TRBV6-2 or TRBV6-3 and TRBJ2-1, with a weak D call TRBD1 (6 bases). Specimen: blood, either unsorted or a sorted T cell fraction (not recorded which). CDR3 in amino acids: CASRGAGAYNEQFF. CDR3 DNA: TGTGCCAGCAGGGGGGCAGGGGCGTACAATGAGCAGTTCTTC.